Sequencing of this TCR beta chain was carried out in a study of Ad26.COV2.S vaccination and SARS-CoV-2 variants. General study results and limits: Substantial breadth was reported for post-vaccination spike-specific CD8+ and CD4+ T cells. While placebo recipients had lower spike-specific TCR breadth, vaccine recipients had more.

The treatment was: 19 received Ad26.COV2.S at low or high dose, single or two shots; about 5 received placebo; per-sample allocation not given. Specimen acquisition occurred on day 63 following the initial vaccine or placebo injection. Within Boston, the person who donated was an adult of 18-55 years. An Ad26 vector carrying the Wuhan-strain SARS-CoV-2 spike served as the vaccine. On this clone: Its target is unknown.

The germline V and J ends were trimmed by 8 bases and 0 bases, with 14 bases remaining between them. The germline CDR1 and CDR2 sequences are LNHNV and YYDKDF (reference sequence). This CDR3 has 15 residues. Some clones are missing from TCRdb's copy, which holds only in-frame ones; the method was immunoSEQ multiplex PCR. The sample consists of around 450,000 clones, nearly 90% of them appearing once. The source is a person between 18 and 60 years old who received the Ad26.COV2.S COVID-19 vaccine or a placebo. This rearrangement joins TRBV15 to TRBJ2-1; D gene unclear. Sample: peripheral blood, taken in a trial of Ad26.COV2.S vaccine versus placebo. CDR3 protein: CATGFKPSSYNEQFF. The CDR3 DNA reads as TGTGCCACCGGGTTTAAGCCTAGCTCCTACAATGAGCAGTTCTTC. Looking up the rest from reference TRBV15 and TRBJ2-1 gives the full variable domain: DAMVIQNPRYQVTQFGKPVTLSCSQTLNHNVMYWYQQKSSQAPKLLFHYYDKDFNNEADTPDNFQSRRPNTSFCFLDIRSPGLGDTAMYLCATGFKPSSYNEQFFGPGTRLTVL.